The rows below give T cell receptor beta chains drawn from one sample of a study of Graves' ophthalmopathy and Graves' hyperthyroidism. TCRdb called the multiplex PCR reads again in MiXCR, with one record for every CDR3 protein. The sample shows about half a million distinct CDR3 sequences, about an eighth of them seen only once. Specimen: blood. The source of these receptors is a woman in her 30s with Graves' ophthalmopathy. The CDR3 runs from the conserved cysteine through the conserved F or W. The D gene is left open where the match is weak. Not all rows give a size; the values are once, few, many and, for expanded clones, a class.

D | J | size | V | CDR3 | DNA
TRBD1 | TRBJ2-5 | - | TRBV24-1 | CSTSDFGTGVETQYF | TGTTCCACCAGTGATTTCGGGACAGGGGTAGAGACCCAGTACTTC
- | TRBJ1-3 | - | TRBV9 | CASSVVGVSGNTIYF | TGTGCCAGCAGCGTAGTGGGGGTCTCTGGAAACACCATATATTTT
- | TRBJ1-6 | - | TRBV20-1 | CSAMGPARSPLHF | TGCAGTGCTATGGGCCCAGCCAGATCACCCCTCCACTTT
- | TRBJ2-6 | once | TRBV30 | CAWSQNSWANVLTF | TGTGCCTGGAGCCAGAACTCTTGGGCCAACGTCCTGACTTTC
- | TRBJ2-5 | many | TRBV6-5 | CASSRLGFGTQYF | TGTGCCAGCAGTCGACTGGGCTTTGGGACCCAGTACTTC
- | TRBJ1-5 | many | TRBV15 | CATSRDLGQSNQPQHF | TGTGCCACCAGCAGAGATCTTGGACAGTCCAATCAGCCCCAGCATTTT
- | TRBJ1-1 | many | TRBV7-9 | CASSLPEAPNTEAFF | TGTGCCAGCAGCTTACCGGAGGCCCCGAACACTGAAGCTTTCTTT
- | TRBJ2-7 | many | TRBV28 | CASSLGVSQYF | TGTGCCAGCAGTTTGGGGGTCAGCCAGTACTTC
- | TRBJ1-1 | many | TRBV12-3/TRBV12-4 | CASSSRRVGTEAFF | TGTGCCAGCAGCTCCCGTCGCGTAGGGACTGAAGCTTTCTTT
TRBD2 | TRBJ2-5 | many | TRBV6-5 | CASSLRGGGPGETQYF | TGTGCCAGCTCCCTGCGCGGGGGGGGGCCTGGGGAGACCCAGTACTTC
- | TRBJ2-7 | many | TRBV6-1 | CASSDLNGSYEQYF | TGTGCCAGCAGTGACCTTAATGGGTCCTACGAGCAGTACTTC
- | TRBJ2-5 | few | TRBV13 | CASSLPMEGRKETQYF | TGTGCCAGCAGCTTACCCATGGAGGGGCGGAAAGAGACCCAGTACTTC
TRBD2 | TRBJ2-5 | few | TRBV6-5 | CASSYSTSRQETKYF | TGTGCCAGCAGTTACTCGACTAGCCGGCAAGAGACCAAGTACTTC
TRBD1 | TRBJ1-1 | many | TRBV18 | CASSRSQGVASAEAFF | TGTGCCAGCTCACGCTCACAGGGGGTGGCAAGCGCTGAAGCTTTCTTT
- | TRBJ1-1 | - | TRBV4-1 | CASSQVPGTPNTEAFF | TGCGCCAGCAGCCAAGTCCCCGGGACACCGAACACTGAAGCTTTCTTT
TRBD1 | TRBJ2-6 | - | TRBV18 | CASSPKVLGGVLDGANVLTF | TGTGCCAGCTCACCTAAAGTTTTAGGGGGCGTCTTGGATGGGGCCAACGTCCTGACTTTC
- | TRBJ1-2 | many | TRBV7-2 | CASGTGDNYGYTF | TGTGCCAGCGGCACGGGGGATAACTATGGCTACACCTTC
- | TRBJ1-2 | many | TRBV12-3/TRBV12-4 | CASRPYGGVYGYTF | TGTGCCAGCAGGCCATACGGGGGCGTCTATGGCTACACCTTC
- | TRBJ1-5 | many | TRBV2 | CASTQGGNSNQPQHF | TGTGCCAGCACCCAAGGGGGGAATAGCAATCAGCCCCAGCATTTT
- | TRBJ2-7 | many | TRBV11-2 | CASSFGLGDYEQYF | TGTGCCAGCAGCTTCGGGCTAGGAGACTACGAGCAGTACTTC
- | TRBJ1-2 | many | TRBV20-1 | CSARDVGAVYYGYTF | TGCAGTGCTAGAGATGTTGGGGCAGTCTACTATGGCTACACCTTC
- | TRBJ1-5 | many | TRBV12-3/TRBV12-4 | CASSLIGTNQPQHF | TGTGCCAGCAGTTTAATAGGGACCAATCAGCCCCAGCATTTT
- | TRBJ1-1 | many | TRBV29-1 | CSVFLPGLGTEAFF | TGCAGCGTTTTTCTTCCGGGCCTCGGGACTGAAGCTTTCTTT
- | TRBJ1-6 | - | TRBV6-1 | CASGPTEYSPLHF | TGTGCCAGCGGACCGACGGAGTATTCACCCCTCCACTTT
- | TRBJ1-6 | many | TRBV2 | CASSEALMGVSPLHF | TGTGCCAGCAGTGAAGCGCTGATGGGGGTATCACCCCTCCACTTT
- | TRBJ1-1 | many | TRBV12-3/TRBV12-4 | CASSFRRGLNTEAFF | TGTGCCAGCAGTTTTCGGCGGGGCCTGAACACTGAAGCTTTCTTT
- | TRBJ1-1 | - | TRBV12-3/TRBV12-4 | CASSLMGLEAFF | TGTGCCAGCAGTTTAATGGGCTTAGAAGCTTTCTTT
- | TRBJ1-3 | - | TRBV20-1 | CSARGVVVGSGNTIYF | TGCAGTGCTAGAGGAGTAGTAGTGGGATCTGGAAACACCATATATTTT
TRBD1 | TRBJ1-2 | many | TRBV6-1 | CASTPGGQQRGYTF | TGTGCCAGCACCCCCGGGGGACAGCAACGGGGCTACACCTTC
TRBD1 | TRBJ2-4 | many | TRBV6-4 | CASSPDRGRYIQYF | TGTGCCAGCAGTCCGGACAGGGGGCGCTACATTCAGTACTTC
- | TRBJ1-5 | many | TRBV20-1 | CSAPTQGGLPSNQPQHF | TGCAGTGCCCCAACACAGGGCGGTCTACCTAGCAATCAGCCCCAGCATTTT
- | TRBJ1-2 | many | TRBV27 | CASSLTPNYGYTF | TGTGCCAGCAGTTTAACACCGAACTATGGCTACACCTTC
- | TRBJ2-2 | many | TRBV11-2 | CASSTAAGTDTGELFF | TGTGCCAGCAGCACCGCCGCCGGGACCGACACCGGGGAGCTGTTTTTT
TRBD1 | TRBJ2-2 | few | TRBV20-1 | CSARDSTGTGGWTGELFF | TGCAGTGCTAGAGATTCCACCGGGACAGGGGGATGGACCGGGGAGCTGTTTTTT
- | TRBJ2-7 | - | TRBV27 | CASRIGTYDQYF | TGTGCCAGCCGGATAGGGACCTACGATCAGTACTTC
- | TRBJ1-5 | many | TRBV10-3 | CAISVGGMGQPQHF | TGTGCCATCAGTGTCGGGGGGATGGGGCAGCCCCAGCATTTT
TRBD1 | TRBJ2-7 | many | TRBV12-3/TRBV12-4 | CASSRDRGQSEQYF | TGTGCCAGCAGTCGCGACAGGGGCCAAAGCGAGCAGTACTTC
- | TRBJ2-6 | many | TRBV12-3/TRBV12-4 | CASSLEEGSGANVLTF | TGTGCCAGCAGTTTAGAGGAGGGGTCCGGGGCCAACGTCCTGACTTTC
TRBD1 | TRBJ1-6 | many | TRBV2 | CASRPTGSGGNSPLHF | TGTGCCAGCAGACCGACAGGGAGCGGTGGAAATTCACCCCTCCACTTT
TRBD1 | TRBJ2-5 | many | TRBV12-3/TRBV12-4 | CASSLDDTGAETQYF | TGTGCCAGCAGCCTAGATGATACAGGGGCCGAGACCCAGTACTTC
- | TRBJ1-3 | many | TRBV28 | CASRVTFSGNTIYF | TGTGCCAGCAGGGTCACGTTCTCTGGAAACACCATATATTTT
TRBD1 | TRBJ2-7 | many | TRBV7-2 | CASSPRQGGNEQYF | TGTGCCAGCAGCCCCCGACAGGGGGGTAACGAGCAGTACTTC
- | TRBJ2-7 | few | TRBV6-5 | CASSYPTGEGYEQYF | TGTGCCAGCAGTTACCCGACAGGGGAGGGCTACGAGCAGTACTTC
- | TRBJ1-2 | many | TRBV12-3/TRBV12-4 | CASTETENYGYTF | TGTGCCAGCACCGAGACAGAGAACTATGGCTACACCTTC
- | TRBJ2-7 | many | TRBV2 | CASSEVKVGEQYF | TGTGCCAGCAGTGAAGTCAAGGTGGGGGAGCAGTACTTC
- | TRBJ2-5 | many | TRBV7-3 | CASSPKGGRETQYF | TGTGCCAGCAGCCCAAAGGGGGGGAGAGAGACCCAGTACTTC
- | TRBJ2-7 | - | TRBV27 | CASKLRNEQYF | TGTGCCAGCAAACTCCGGAACGAGCAGTACTTC
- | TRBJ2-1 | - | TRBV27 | CASSSLDGGAGGFDEQFF | TGTGCCAGCAGTTCACTAGATGGGGGGGCTGGTGGTTTCGATGAGCAGTTCTTC
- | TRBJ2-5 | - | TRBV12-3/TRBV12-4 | CASTTGGAKETQYF | TGTGCCAGCACAACAGGCGGGGCAAAAGAGACCCAGTACTTC
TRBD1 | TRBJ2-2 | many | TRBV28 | CASSLRQGSGSGELFF | TGTGCCAGCAGTTTAAGACAGGGGTCGGGGTCCGGGGAGCTGTTTTTT
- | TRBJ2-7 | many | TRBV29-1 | CSVAAGLLPISYEQYF | TGCAGCGTAGCGGCGGGCCTACTACCAATCTCCTACGAGCAGTACTTC
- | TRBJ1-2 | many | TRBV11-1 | CASSLFQGNYGYTF | TGTGCCAGCAGCTTATTCCAGGGGAACTATGGCTACACCTTC
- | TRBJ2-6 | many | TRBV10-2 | CASSERPTGANVLTF | TGCGCCAGCAGTGAACGTCCCACTGGGGCCAACGTCCTGACTTTC
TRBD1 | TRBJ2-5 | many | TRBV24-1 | CATSDSWTGIGETQYF | TGTGCCACCAGTGATTCTTGGACAGGGATTGGGGAGACCCAGTACTTC